Presented here are 12 T cell receptor beta chains from one specimen sequenced in a study of PD-1 blockade in classical Hodgkin lymphoma. All patients relapsed after autologous stem cell transplantation, and brentuximab vedotin exposure varied. Sequencing was performed with immunoSEQ multiplex PCR; in TCRdb, only in-frame clones are kept and a portion is missing. The repertoire has 60,000 or so clones, roughly 90% of them found once; the top ten carry about 9.6%. The material sequenced was peripheral blood mononuclear cells (PBMCs), taken at baseline. The receptors come from a human donor with classical Hodgkin lymphoma.

The rearrangement links TRBV2 to TRBJ2-3; 10 bases fit TRBD2. The CDR3 consists of 15 residues. Germline-derived CDR1 and CDR2 are SNHLY and FYNNEI. The V segment lost 7 bases and the J segment 5 bases; nucleotides outside the gene matches: 9. CDR3 loop: CASNLQREGGDTQYF. The CDR3 coding sequence is TGTGCCAGCAATTTGCAGCGGGAGGGAGGAGATACGCAGTATTTT.

This clone was recorded only once. The chain has TRBV28 and TRBJ2-7, with 9 bases lining up with TRBD1. This CDR3 comprises 14 residues. Germline CDR1 reads MDHEN; CDR2 reads SYDVKM. V was clipped by 3 bases and J by 7 bases; unmatched bases: 7. CDR3 DNA sequence: TGTGCCAGCAGTTTTGGACAGGGGACTCGGGAGCAGTACTTC. This sequence encodes CASSFGQGTREQYF.

V is TRBV7-9 and J is TRBJ1-2; D unresolved. With 3 bases removed from V and 5 bases from J, the gap between germline ends came to 10 bases. The CDR3 totals 13 residues. The germline V gene encodes CDR1 SEHNR and CDR2 FQNEAQ (reference sequence). The CDR3 nucleotides are TGTGCCAGCAGCTTGGGGTCCGAATATGGCTACACCTTC. Its protein product is CASSLGSEYGYTF.

The chain links TRBV10-3 to TRBJ1-4; 8 nucleotides line up with TRBD1. The CDR3 loop spans 14 amino acids. In germline, CDR1 is ENHRY, CDR2 SYGVKD. V gave up 6 bases and J gave up 8 bases; unmatched junction bases: 8. The CDR3 loop is CAISPDRGREKLFF. CDR3 DNA sequence: TGTGCCATCAGCCCCGACAGGGGTCGGGAAAAACTGTTTTTT.

The rearrangement joins TRBV29-1 to TRBJ2-5, with D unresolved. V was shortened by 1 base and J by 1 base, with 13 bases between the two germline ends. Germline CDR1 and CDR2: SQVTM and ANQGSEA. The CDR3 covers 15 residues. The CDR3 loop is CSVEVSTRFQETQYF. DNA of the CDR3: TGCAGCGTTGAAGTTTCAACCCGATTCCAAGAGACCCAGTACTTC.

The chain carries TRBV2 and TRBJ2-1; the D gene is possibly TRBD2 (6 bases). The CDR3 sequence is 14 residues long. Trimming cost V 6 bases and J 5 bases, with 14 bases left between them. Germline-derived CDR1 and CDR2 are SNHLY and FYNNEI. The CDR3 sequence is CASRSGSSHNEQFF. The CDR3 nucleotides read TGTGCCAGCAGATCCGGGAGCTCTCACAATGAGCAGTTCTTC.

The CDR3 loop is CASRREMNTEAFF. The CDR3 DNA follows: TGTGCCAGCAGGCGAGAAATGAACACTGAAGCTTTCTTT. This rearrangement joins TRBV28 to TRBJ1-1; D unresolved. The CDR3 has 13 amino acids. Germline values: CDR1 MDHEN, CDR2 SYDVKM. Trimming took 6 bases from V and 0 from J, leaving 8 bases between them. Drawing the rest from reference TRBV28 and TRBJ1-1, the complete variable domain is DVKVTQSSRYLVKRTGEKVFLECVQDMDHENMFWYRQDPGLGLRLIYFSYDVKMKEKGDIPEGYSVSREKKERFSLILESASTNQTSMYLCASRREMNTEAFFGQGTRLTVV.

The rearrangement joins TRBV5-1 to TRBJ1-5; D possibly corresponds to TRBD1 (6 bases). This CDR3 region has 15 residues. The germline CDR1 and CDR2 sequences are SGHRS and YFSETQ. Deletions cut 0 bases from V and 6 bases from J, with 13 bases between. The CDR3 DNA follows: TGCGCCAGCAGCTTGGCCGGGGGCGCGCGTCAGCCCCAGCATTTT. Amino acid sequence: CASSLAGGARQPQHF.

This chain uses TRBV5-4 with TRBJ2-5, with D perhaps matching TRBD1 or TRBD2 (5 bases each). V was shortened by 2 bases and J by 5 bases, with 13 bases between the two germline ends. Germline V CDR1 and CDR2: SGHNT, YYREEE (reference sequence). This CDR3 spans 14 amino acids. The CDR3 bases are TGTGCCAGCAGCTTTGCCAGGGAGAGGGAGACCCAGTACTTC. Translating gives CASSFARERETQYF.

V and J are TRBV6-4 and TRBJ1-5; D is perhaps TRBD1 (5 bases). CDR1 is MRHNA, CDR2 SNTAGT, per germline. The CDR3 is 14 residues long. V lost 2 bases, J lost 0 bases, and 5 bases lay in between. CDR3 sequence (DNA): TGTGCCAGCAGTGACGGGACTAGCAATCAGCCCCAGCATTTT. Amino acids: CASSDGTSNQPQHF.

The CDR3: CASSLEAGGFDEQYF. The CDR3 DNA sequence: TGTGCCAGCAGCCTAGAAGCGGGGGGGTTCGACGAGCAGTACTTC. This rearrangement joins TRBV5-4 to TRBJ2-7, with 10 nucleotides matching TRBD2. Germline CDR1 and CDR2: SGHNT and YYREEE (reference sequence). This CDR3 spans 15 amino acids. V shed 4 bases, J shed 5 bases, and the junction held 9 bases outside the gene matches.

The genes are TRBV7-2 and TRBJ2-1; no clear D. Germline-derived CDR1 and CDR2 are SGHTA and FQGNSA. The ends were cut back, 3 bases at V and 1 base at J, with 10 bases in the middle. The CDR3 length is 15 residues. The CDR3 region is CASSLSAESYNEQFF. Written as DNA, the CDR3 is TGTGCCAGCAGCTTGAGCGCAGAATCCTACAATGAGCAGTTCTTC.